The subject of this entry is one T cell receptor (beta chain). Its specificity is not known. This sample was taken from a study of radiotherapy plus CTLA-4 blockade in lung cancer. At the level of the study: Objective responses arose in 15% to 20% of patients, and under 40% experienced disease control.

Regarding the study as a whole: Peripheral blood showed expansion of tumor-derived TCR clones after radiotherapy and ipilimumab.

Sequencing used immunoSEQ multiplex PCR; TCRdb keeps in-frame clones, though not all of them. Of tens of thousands of clones in the sample, 73% were seen once. The length of the CDR3 is 13 residues. Germline V CDR1 and CDR2: SGHTS, YDEGEE. V lost 4 bases and J 2 bases, leaving 10 bases between the germline ends. The sequencing used peripheral blood, collected from a patient treated with radiotherapy plus ipilimumab. The chain combines TRBV5-8 with TRBJ2-7; no clear D gene. The TCR originated in a human donor with non-small cell lung cancer who had a complete response to radiotherapy plus ipilimumab. This CDR3 is CASSPIPPYEQYF. CDR3 nucleotides: TGTGCCAGCAGCCCCATTCCCCCCTACGAGCAGTACTTC.